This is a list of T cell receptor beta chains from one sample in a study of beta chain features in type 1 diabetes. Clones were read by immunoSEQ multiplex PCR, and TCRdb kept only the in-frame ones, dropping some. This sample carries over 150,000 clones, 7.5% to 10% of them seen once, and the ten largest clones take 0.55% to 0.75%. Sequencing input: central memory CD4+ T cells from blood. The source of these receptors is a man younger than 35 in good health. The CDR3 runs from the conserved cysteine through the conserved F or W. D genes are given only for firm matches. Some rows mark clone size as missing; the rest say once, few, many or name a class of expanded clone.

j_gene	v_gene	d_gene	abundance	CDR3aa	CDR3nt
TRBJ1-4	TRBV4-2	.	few	CASSQVNSYHEKLFF	TGTGCCAGCAGCCAAGTTAACAGTTACCATGAAAAACTGTTTTTT
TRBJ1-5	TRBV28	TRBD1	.	CASTSPGTGWQPQHF	TGTGCCAGCACCTCACCCGGGACAGGGTGGCAGCCCCAGCATTTT
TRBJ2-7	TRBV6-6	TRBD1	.	CASSPGTANSYEQYF	TGTGCCAGCAGTCCTGGGACAGCGAATTCCTACGAGCAGTACTTC
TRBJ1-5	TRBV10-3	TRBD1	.	CAIGGGQGGQPQHF	TGTGCCATCGGGGGGGGACAGGGCGGTCAGCCCCAGCATTTT
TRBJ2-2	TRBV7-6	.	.	CASSLGVVKGGNTGELFF	TGTGCCAGCAGCTTAGGAGTGGTTAAGGGAGGGAACACCGGGGAGCTGTTTTTT
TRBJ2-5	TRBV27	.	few	CASSLLESYQETQYF	TGTGCCAGCAGTTTACTTGAGAGCTACCAAGAGACCCAGTACTTC
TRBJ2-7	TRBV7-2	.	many	CASSPSHYEQYF	TGTGCCAGCAGCCCATCCCACTACGAGCAGTACTTC
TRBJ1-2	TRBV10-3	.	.	CAISESRTNYGYTF	TGTGCCATCAGTGAGTCGAGGACTAACTATGGCTACACCTTC
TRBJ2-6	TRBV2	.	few	CASTPRVTGANVLTF	TGTGCCAGCACTCCCAGGGTCACTGGGGCCAACGTCCTGACTTTC
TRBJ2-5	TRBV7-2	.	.	CASSHGRAELYQETQYF	TGTGCCAGCAGCCATGGTCGTGCGGAGCTGTACCAAGAGACCCAGTACTTC
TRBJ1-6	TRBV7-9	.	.	CASSPRGSYNSPLHF	TGTGCCAGCAGCCCGCGGGGGTCCTATAATTCACCCCTCCACTTT
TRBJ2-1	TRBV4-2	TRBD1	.	CASSQDWDRDYNEQFF	TGTGCCAGCAGCCAAGATTGGGACAGGGACTACAATGAGCAGTTCTTC
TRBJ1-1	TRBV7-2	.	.	CASSFGRATEAFF	TGTGCCAGCAGCTTTGGCAGGGCGACTGAAGCTTTCTTT
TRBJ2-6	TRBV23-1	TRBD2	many	CASSQEKLAGGFAGANVLTF	TGCGCCAGCAGTCAAGAGAAACTAGCGGGAGGGTTTGCGGGGGCCAACGTCCTGACTTTC
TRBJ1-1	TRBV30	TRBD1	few	CAWTQQGDTEAFF	TGTGCCTGGACCCAACAGGGGGACACTGAAGCTTTCTTT
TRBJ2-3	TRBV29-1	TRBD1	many	CSAGTGGTDTQYF	TGCAGCGCCGGGACAGGGGGCACAGATACGCAGTATTTT
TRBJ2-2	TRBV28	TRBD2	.	CASLSGGSTGELFF	TGTGCCTCCCTCAGCGGGGGTTCCACCGGGGAGCTGTTTTTT
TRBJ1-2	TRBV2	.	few	CASGQSRGSVHGYTF	TGTGCCAGCGGGCAGAGCAGGGGATCGGTCCATGGCTACACCTTC
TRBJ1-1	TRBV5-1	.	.	CASSFSGGNTEAFF	TGCGCCAGCAGCTTCTCCGGGGGGAACACTGAAGCTTTCTTT
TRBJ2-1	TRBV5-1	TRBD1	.	CASSLESERGPNNEQFF	TGCGCCAGCAGCTTGGAATCCGAAAGGGGGCCGAACAATGAGCAGTTCTTC
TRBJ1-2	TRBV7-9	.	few	CASSLSRLEDYTF	TGTGCCAGCAGCTTGAGCCGACTGGAAGACTACACCTTC
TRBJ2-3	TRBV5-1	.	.	CASSLSLGTDTQYF	TGCGCCAGCAGCTTGAGCCTAGGCACAGATACGCAGTATTTT
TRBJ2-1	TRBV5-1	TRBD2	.	CASSWREGQLNEQFF	TGCGCCAGCAGCTGGCGGGAGGGCCAGTTGAATGAGCAGTTCTTC
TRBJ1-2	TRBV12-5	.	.	CASGFLGGRGYTF	TGTGCTAGTGGTTTCCTCGGGGGACGCGGCTACACCTTC
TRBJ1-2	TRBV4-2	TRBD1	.	CASSQDRGYNYGYTF	TGTGCCAGCAGCCAAGACAGGGGGTATAACTATGGCTACACCTTC
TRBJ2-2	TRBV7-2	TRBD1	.	CASSSSQAGGPGELFF	TGTGCCAGCAGTTCAAGTCAGGCAGGGGGCCCCGGGGAGCTGTTTTTT
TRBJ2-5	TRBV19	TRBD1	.	CASSIGTGEGGQETQYF	TGTGCCAGTAGTATCGGGACAGGGGAAGGGGGCCAAGAGACCCAGTACTTC
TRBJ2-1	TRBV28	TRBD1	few	CASSRLGGEQFF	TGTGCCAGCAGTCGGTTAGGGGGCGAGCAGTTCTTC
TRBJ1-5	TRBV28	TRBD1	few	CASRGTGHQPQHF	TGTGCCAGCAGAGGGACAGGGCATCAGCCCCAGCATTTT
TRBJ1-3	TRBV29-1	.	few	CSVEDRPGNTIYF	TGCAGCGTTGAAGATCGTCCTGGAAACACCATATATTTT
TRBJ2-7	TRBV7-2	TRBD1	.	CASSLVATGDHEQYF	TGTGCCAGCAGCTTAGTTGCGACAGGGGACCACGAGCAGTACTTC
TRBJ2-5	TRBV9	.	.	CASSARWGGRETQYF	TGTGCCAGCAGCGCCCGTTGGGGGGGGCGGGAGACCCAGTACTTC
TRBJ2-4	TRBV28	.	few	CASSNRGGAKNIQYF	TGTGCCAGCAGCAACCGTGGCGGCGCCAAAAACATTCAGTACTTC
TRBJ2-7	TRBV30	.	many	CAWSVSNEQYF	TGTGCCTGGAGTGTATCTAACGAGCAGTACTTC
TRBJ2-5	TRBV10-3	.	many	CAISGTSPPETQYF	TGTGCCATCAGTGGAACTTCCCCCCCGGAGACCCAGTACTTC
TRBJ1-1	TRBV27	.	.	CASSARQELNTEAFF	TGTGCCAGCAGTGCCCGACAGGAATTGAACACTGAAGCTTTCTTT
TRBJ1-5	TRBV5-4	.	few	CASSRGGFNQPQHF	TGTGCCAGCAGCCGCGGGGGTTTCAATCAGCCCCAGCATTTT
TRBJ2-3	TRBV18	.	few	CASSTSIDRSDTQYF	TGTGCCAGCTCAACATCCATCGACAGATCAGATACGCAGTATTTT
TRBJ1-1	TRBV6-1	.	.	CASSAGKKNTEAFF	TGTGCCAGCAGTGCAGGGAAAAAGAACACTGAAGCTTTCTTT
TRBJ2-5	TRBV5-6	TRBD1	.	CASSPTGAKETQYF	TGTGCCAGCAGCCCGACAGGGGCGAAAGAGACCCAGTACTTC
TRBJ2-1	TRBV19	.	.	CASSTLTEGLFF	TGTGCCAGTAGTACCCTGACTGAAGGTCTGTTCTTC
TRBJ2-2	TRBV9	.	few	CASSVLGGQLNTGELFF	TGTGCCAGCAGCGTATTGGGGGGACAGCTTAACACCGGGGAGCTGTTTTTT
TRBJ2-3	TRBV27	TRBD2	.	CASSLSRGADTQYF	TGTGCCAGCAGTTTATCTCGGGGGGCAGATACGCAGTATTTT
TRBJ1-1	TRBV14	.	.	CASSQDYSTAMNTEAFF	TGTGCCAGCAGCCAAGATTATTCGACAGCTATGAACACTGAAGCTTTCTTT
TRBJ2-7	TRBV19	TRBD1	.	CASSIPGQAYEQYF	TGTGCCAGTAGTATCCCGGGACAGGCCTACGAGCAGTACTTC
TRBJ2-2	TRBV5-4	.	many	CASRGANTGELFF	TGTGCCAGCAGAGGGGCGAACACCGGGGAGCTGTTTTTT
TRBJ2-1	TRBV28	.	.	CASSSLLFNEQFF	TGTGCCAGCAGTTCCCTCTTGTTCAATGAGCAGTTCTTC
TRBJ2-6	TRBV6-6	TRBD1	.	CASRTGQSGANVLTF	TGTGCCAGCAGGACAGGGCAGAGCGGGGCCAACGTCCTGACTTTC